One and the same sample provided the 31 T cell receptor beta chains below, sequenced in a study of cytomegalovirus exposure and HLA in healthy donors. Both 60 Vbeta primers and 13 Jbeta primers went into the PCR. TCRdb's table, derived via immunoSEQ multiplex PCR, lists solely in-frame clones and lacks some. The table has fewer than 150,000 clones, more than 80% seen once. Sequenced: PBMCs. Receptors originate from a woman in her twenties or thirties in good health and CMV-seropositive.

The CDR3 bases are TGTGCCAGCAGTTTGTGGGGGACTAGCGGGAGTTCGAAAAACATTCAGTACTTC. Protein product: CASSLWGTSGSSKNIQYF. The chain couples TRBV28 to TRBJ2-4; TRBD2 agrees at 14 bases. Trimming took 3 bases from V and 4 from J; bases not matched to a gene: 8. CDR3 length: 18 amino acids. The germline V gene has CDR1 MDHEN and CDR2 SYDVKM.

This clone was observed a handful of times. The chain uses TRBV7-2 and TRBJ2-5; D is uncertain. CDR3 size: 13 residues. From germline, CDR1 is SGHTA and CDR2 FQGNSA. Trimming removed 3 bases at V and 4 bases at J, with 9 bases between. CDR3 sequence (DNA): TGTGCCAGCAGCTTGGGCCGGCGAGAGACCCAGTACTTC. Translating gives CASSLGRRETQYF.

The chain employs TRBV21-1 and TRBJ1-1; the table's D call, TRBD1, was not checked against the DNA. TRBV21-1 is designated a pseudogene. The CDR3 has 16 amino acids. The CDR3 reads CASGPGLQGQKTEAFF. DNA for the CDR3: TGTGCCAGCGGACCAGGTTTACAGGGTCAAAAGACTGAAGCTTTCTTT.

This chain connects TRBV7-8 to TRBJ2-2, with a tentative D call TRBD1 (6 bases). Trimming shortened V by 7 bases and J by 3 bases, and 24 bases separated the two germline ends. The CDR3 consists of 18 residues. In germline, CDR1 is SGHVS, CDR2 FQNEAQ. CDR3 nucleotides: TGTGCCAGCACCCTTTCCGGGACACGGGTATTTCACACCGGGGAGCTGTTTTTT. It yields the protein CASTLSGTRVFHTGELFF.

V is TRBV5-1 and J is TRBJ1-4; D gene uncertain. The CDR3 covers 15 residues. The germline gives CDR1 SGHRS, CDR2 YFSETQ. The ends were cut back, 0 bases at V and 4 bases at J, with 10 bases in the middle. CDR3: CASSLEWALNEKLFF. In DNA, the CDR3 is TGCGCCAGCAGCTTGGAATGGGCCCTTAATGAAAAACTGTTTTTT.

Here the CDR3 reads CASSGQPLNEQFF. Written as DNA, the CDR3 is TGTGCCAGCAGTGGCCAACCGCTCAATGAGCAGTTCTTC. The chain recombines TRBV28 with TRBJ2-1; D not certain. The CDR3 covers 13 residues. Germline assignment: CDR1 MDHEN and CDR2 SYDVKM. The ends were cut back, 5 bases at V and 6 bases at J, with 11 bases in the middle.

The chain employs TRBV19 and TRBJ2-6, with D tentatively TRBD2 (5 bases). V was pared by 5 bases and J by 1 base, with 12 bases between. Germline V gives CDR1 LNHDA, CDR2 SQIVND (reference sequence). The CDR3 covers 16 residues. The CDR3 DNA reads as TGTGCCAGTAGTTCTCTCCCGGGGTCTGGGGCCAACGTCCTGACTTTC. This translates into CASSSLPGSGANVLTF. Looking up the rest from reference TRBV19 and TRBJ2-6 gives the full variable domain: DGGITQSPKYLFRKEGQNVTLSCEQNLNHDAMYWYRQDPGQGLRLIYYSQIVNDFQKGDIAEGYSVSREKKESFPLTVTSAQKNPTAFYLCASSSLPGSGANVLTFGAGSRLTVL.

This rearrangement joins TRBV28 to TRBJ2-7; D gene uncertain. V was shortened by 4 bases and J by 1 base, with 5 bases between the two germline ends. The germline V gene has CDR1 MDHEN and CDR2 SYDVKM. The CDR3 totals 12 residues. The CDR3 sequence is CASSSFSYEQYF. CDR3 nucleotides: TGTGCCAGCAGTTCCTTTTCCTACGAGCAGTACTTC.

This chain joins TRBV28 and TRBJ2-5; D is perhaps TRBD2 (6 bases). Trimming removed 2 bases at V and 5 bases at J, with 15 bases between. This CDR3 has 15 amino acids. Germline lookup yields CDR1 MDHEN and CDR2 SYDVKM. The CDR3 sequence is CASSLESFGGETQYF. Here the CDR3 DNA reads TGTGCCAGCAGTTTAGAAAGCTTTGGAGGGGAGACCCAGTACTTC.

The CDR3 loop is CASSSGTDNQPQHF. The CDR3, as DNA: TGCGCCAGCAGCTCCGGGACAGATAATCAGCCCCAGCATTTT. This chain uses TRBV10-2 with TRBJ1-5; 7 bases match TRBD1. This CDR3 comprises 14 residues. Germline V gene lookup returns CDR1 WSHSY and CDR2 SAAADI. After removal of 6 bases from V and 4 bases from J, the junction contained 6 bases not matched to a gene.

V is TRBV18 and J is TRBJ1-3; D remains ambiguous. The CDR3 consists of 14 residues. Per germline, CDR1 KGHSH and CDR2 LQKENI. Trimming cost V 3 bases and J 2 bases, with 8 bases left between them. CDR3 nucleotide sequence: TGTGCCAGCTCACCGGGCGCTCCTGGAAACACCATATATTTT. Protein: CASSPGAPGNTIYF.

This clone was seen only once. The chain combines TRBV19 with TRBJ1-2; the D is unclear. This CDR3 is built from 14 residues. CDR1 and CDR2 from the germline V gene are LNHDA and SQIVND (reference sequence). V was shortened by 9 bases and J by 1 base, with 15 bases between the two germline ends. The chain's CDR3 is CARPGSVSNYGYTF. CDR3 nucleotides: TGTGCCAGACCGGGGTCGGTAAGTAACTATGGCTACACCTTC.

This chain links TRBV28 with TRBJ1-1; D may be TRBD1 (5 bases). The length of the CDR3 is 11 residues. CDR1 MDHEN and CDR2 SYDVKM come from the germline V gene. V was cut by 5 bases and J by 7 bases, with 8 bases left in between. CDR3 bases: TGTGCCAGCAGTACGCAGGGTGAAGCTTTCTTT. This translates into CASSTQGEAFF.

The chain joins TRBV5-1 to TRBJ1-2; 8 bases match TRBD1. Germline loops: CDR1 SGHRS, CDR2 YFSETQ. This CDR3 region has 15 residues. The V segment lost 2 bases and the J segment 7 bases; nucleotides outside the gene matches: 10. CDR3: CASSLTRDRRSGYTF. CDR3 DNA sequence: TGCGCCAGCAGCTTAACGAGGGACAGGAGGAGTGGCTACACCTTC. Looking up the rest from reference TRBV5-1 and TRBJ1-2 gives the full variable domain: KAGVTQTPRYLIKTRGQQVTLSCSPISGHRSVSWYQQTPGQGLQFLFEYFSETQRNKGNFPGRFSGRQFSNSRSEMNVSTLELGDSALYLCASSLTRDRRSGYTFGSGTRLTVV.

The CDR3 DNA reads as TGTGCCAGCAGCCTCCTGGACAGGGGTCGCAATGAGCAGTTCTTC. It yields the protein CASSLLDRGRNEQFF. V gene TRBV9 combines with J gene TRBJ2-1; 9 positions match TRBD1. With 4 bases clipped from V and 6 bases from J, the junction kept 8 bases outside the gene matches. CDR1 SGDLS and CDR2 YYNGEE come from the germline V gene. The CDR3 consists of 15 residues.

This chain joins TRBV28 and TRBJ1-1, with D hard to call. With 3 bases removed from V and 1 base from J, the gap between germline ends came to 12 bases. The CDR3 sequence is 15 residues long. Germline CDR1 reads MDHEN; CDR2 reads SYDVKM. The CDR3 DNA reads TGTGCCAGCAGTTTTGGAGGGAGCTGGAACACTGAAGCTTTCTTT. It is translated as CASSFGGSWNTEAFF.

This clone has only one observation. The chain links TRBV12-1 to TRBJ2-1; TRBD1 is taken as the D call from the table, unchecked against the DNA. TRBV12-1 counts as a pseudogene. The CDR3 length is 10 residues. In nucleotides, the CDR3 is TGTGCCAGCACAGGGGTTTGCAAGTTCTTC. Residues: CASTGVCKFF.

A remark on this clone: An end of the junction differs from the germline gene, which may be a read error. The V call is TRBV7-9, the J call TRBJ1-2, with no clear D. The CDR3 runs to 12 residues. CDR1 and CDR2 from the germline V gene are SEHNR and FQNEAQ (reference sequence). The CDR3, as DNA: TGTTCCAGCAGCTGGCAGATGGATGGCTACACCTTC. Amino acid sequence: CSSSWQMDGYTF.

The chain has TRBV9 and TRBJ1-1; TRBD1 might be the D (5 bases). The CDR3 consists of 16 residues. Germline V CDR1 and CDR2: SGDLS, YYNGEE. Trimming cost V 0 bases and J 4 bases, with 16 bases left between them. The CDR3 sequence: CASSVVAGDLGTEAFF. The CDR3, as DNA: TGTGCCAGCAGCGTAGTAGCGGGGGATTTGGGCACTGAAGCTTTCTTT.

This clone has a single count. J is TRBJ2-5 and V is TRBV19, with 7 positions matching TRBD1. This CDR3 comprises 14 residues. Germline CDR1 LNHDA, CDR2 SQIVND (reference sequence). V lost 3 bases and J lost 10; bases outside the gene matches: 11. The CDR3, as DNA: TGTGCCAGTAGTATGGGTAGGGGGCCAGACGACCAGTACTTC. Amino acids: CASSMGRGPDDQYF.

The chain couples TRBV28 to TRBJ2-1; maybe TRBD2 (6 bases). Trimming removed 1 base at V and 2 bases at J, with 12 bases between. The germline V gene encodes CDR1 MDHEN and CDR2 SYDVKM. The CDR3 length is 16 residues. This chain's CDR3 is CASSLLRGPPYNEQFF. The CDR3 coding sequence is TGTGCCAGCAGTTTATTGCGGGGCCCTCCCTACAATGAGCAGTTCTTC.

The V call is TRBV7-6, the J call TRBJ2-5, with TRBD1 identical over 7 bases. Germline lookup yields CDR1 SGHVS and CDR2 FNYEAQ. J lost 2 bases, V lost 5 bases, and 5 bases had no gene match. The CDR3 is made up of 14 amino acids. This chain's CDR3 is CASSLDRVQETQYF. DNA of the CDR3: TGTGCCAGCAGCCTAGACAGGGTACAAGAGACCCAGTACTTC.

The chain has TRBV30 and TRBJ2-4; TRBD1 aligns across 12 bases. CDR1 and CDR2 from the germline V gene are GTSNPN and SVGIG (reference sequence). Losses at the gene ends were 5 bases for V and 8 bases for J; bases not matched to a gene: 13. The CDR3 has 16 residues. In nucleotides, the CDR3 is TGTGCCTGGGAGCCCCTTCCGGGACAGGGGGCGGACATTCAGTACTTC. The encoded protein is CAWEPLPGQGADIQYF.

The rearrangement links TRBV28 to TRBJ2-1; maybe TRBD1 (6 bases). CDR1 and CDR2 from the germline V gene are MDHEN and SYDVKM. CDR3 size: 14 residues. V lost 3 bases to trimming and J lost 4 bases, with 10 bases between them. CDR3 region: CASSFPDRYNEQFF. The CDR3 DNA sequence: TGTGCCAGCAGTTTCCCGGACAGATACAATGAGCAGTTCTTC.

This chain connects TRBV6-4 to TRBJ1-1; no clear D gene. CDR1 MRHNA and CDR2 SNTAGT come from the germline V gene. The V and J ends lost 0 bases and 1 base respectively, with 9 bases between them. The CDR3 runs to 15 residues. The CDR3 loop is CASSDSTDWNTEAFF. DNA of the CDR3: TGTGCCAGCAGTGACTCGACGGACTGGAACACTGAAGCTTTCTTT.

This chain uses TRBV2 with TRBJ2-3; D call uncertain. The CDR3 is made up of 12 amino acids. The V end lost 7 bases, the J end lost 0 bases, and 5 bases lay between the germline ends. The germline V gene has CDR1 SNHLY and CDR2 FYNNEI. In nucleotides, the CDR3 is TGTGCCAGCACTATTAGCACAGATACGCAGTATTTT. Translated, it gives CASTISTDTQYF.

J is TRBJ1-2 and V is TRBV28; D call uncertain. This CDR3 contains 12 residues. The V end lost 3 bases, the J end lost 4 bases, and 6 bases lay between the germline ends. Germline lookup yields CDR1 MDHEN and CDR2 SYDVKM. In DNA form, the CDR3 reads TGTGCCAGCAGTTTCGGTTCCTATGGCTACACCTTC. Its translation: CASSFGSYGYTF.

This chain uses TRBV19 with TRBJ1-1; 7 bases are a match to TRBD1. The germline gives CDR1 LNHDA, CDR2 SQIVND (reference sequence). V dropped 5 bases and J dropped 0; count of bases not matched to a gene: 3. The CDR3 is 14 amino acids. CDR3 region: CASSGGQMNTEAFF. CDR3 DNA sequence: TGTGCCAGTAGTGGGGGACAGATGAACACTGAAGCTTTCTTT.

The chain has TRBV27 and TRBJ1-2, with a tentative D call TRBD1 (6 bases). The germline V and J ends were trimmed by 7 bases and 8 bases, with 17 bases remaining between them. This CDR3 region has 13 residues. Germline CDR1 reads MNHEY; CDR2 reads SMNVEV (reference sequence). The CDR3 DNA sequence: TGTGCCAGCACCCTGGGGGGGCCTGGGGGCTACACCTTC. Translation: CASTLGGPGGYTF.

Of note for this clone: The junction differs from germline at one of its ends, possibly a read error. The chain couples TRBV10-3 to TRBJ1-1; D is unresolved. The CDR3 consists of 11 residues. CDR1 is ENHRY and CDR2 is SYGVKD in the germline V gene. CDR3 DNA sequence: TGTGCCATCAGTGAAGCCCCGCACTCCTCATTT. This encodes CAISEAPHSSF.

The V and J genes are TRBV30 and TRBJ2-1; 8 bases line up with TRBD2. The V segment lost 5 bases and the J segment 7 bases; nucleotides outside the gene matches: 7. The CDR3 has 13 amino acids. Germline values: CDR1 GTSNPN, CDR2 SVGIG (reference sequence). In nucleotides, the CDR3 is TGTGCCTGGCTTTCGCGGGAGGCAAATGAGCAGTTCTTC. It encodes CAWLSREANEQFF.